This entry lists 21 T cell receptor beta chains sequenced from one sample in a study of CD8+CD57+ T cells in acquired aplastic anemia. Profiling of TCR beta VDJ combinations and CDR3 sequences used genomic DNA as template. TCRdb itself ran the reads through MiXCR, one entry per CDR3 protein. The sample shows 90,000 to 130,000 distinct CDR3 sequences, about half of them seen only once. The sample consisted of sorted CD4+, CD8+, or CD8+CD57+ T cells (not recorded which) from PBMCs. All receptors derive from a human donor in good health, serving as a control.

As concerns this clonotype: Just one base apart from a much larger clone, this may be a read error. The CDR3 loop is CASGLGSGALSNQPQHF. The CDR3 coding sequence is TGTGCCAGCGGTTTAGGTTCAGGGGCGCTGAGCAATCAGCCCCAGCATTTT. The V call is TRBV12-3 or TRBV12-4, the J call TRBJ1-5; D may be TRBD1 (6 bases). The CDR3 runs 17 residues.

This clonotype was detected ten times or more. The CDR3 nucleotides read TGTGCCAGTAGTATAATGGCAGGGGCTTCCTACGAGCAGTACTTC. This translates into CASSIMAGASYEQYF. J is TRBJ2-7 and V is TRBV19; D perhaps matches TRBD1 (6 bases). In germline, CDR1 is LNHDA, CDR2 SQIVND (reference sequence). The CDR3 runs to 15 residues. Trimming stripped 2 bases from V and 1 base from J, with 12 bases between.

The V call is TRBV20-1, the J call TRBJ2-5; D might be TRBD2 (6 bases). Trimming took off 0 bases at V and 5 bases at J, with 10 bases between the two ends. From germline, CDR1 is DFQATT and CDR2 SNEGSKA (reference sequence). The length of the CDR3 is 13 residues. In DNA, the CDR3 is TGCAGTGCTAGAGATAGCGGAGCCGAGACCCAGTACTTC. Amino acid sequence: CSARDSGAETQYF.

This clonotype was seen only a few times. In this CDR3 the conserved last residue, phenylalanine or tryptophan, is missing, so a read error is likely. This chain links TRBV13 with TRBJ2-7; weak D call: TRBD2 (5 bases). The ends were cut back, 5 bases at V and 3 bases at J, with 8 bases in the middle. In germline, CDR1 is PRHDT, CDR2 FYEKMQ (reference sequence). The CDR3 loop spans 12 amino acids. The CDR3: CASSTDCYEQYL. Written as DNA, the CDR3 is TGTGCCAGCAGCACGGACTGCTACGAGCAGTACCTC.

V and J are TRBV2 and TRBJ2-5, with unresolved D. The CDR3 is made up of 13 amino acids. V lost 4 bases and J 5 bases, leaving 11 bases between the germline ends. CDR1 and CDR2 (germline): SNHLY, FYNNEI. CDR3 region: CASSVGLGETQYF. As DNA, the CDR3 is TGTGCCAGCAGTGTAGGGTTGGGGGAGACCCAGTACTTC.

This sequence joins TRBV24-1 and TRBJ2-7, with a possible D match to TRBD1 (6 bases). Germline V gene data show CDR1 as KGHDR and CDR2 as SFDVKD. Trimming removed 4 bases at V and 1 base at J, with 10 bases between. CDR3 length equals 14 residues. CDR3 DNA: TGTGCCACCAGTGACTCCAGGGGTTCCTACGAGCAGTACTTC. It is translated as CATSDSRGSYEQYF.

This clonotype came up many times. The CDR3 DNA follows: TGTGCCAGCAGCCCGAGGGCGGTTAACTATGGCTACACCTTC. This sequence encodes CASSPRAVNYGYTF. This sequence joins TRBV5-4 and TRBJ1-2; unclear D gene. The germline gives CDR1 SGHNT, CDR2 YYREEE (reference sequence). Trimming stripped 4 bases from V and 1 base from J, with 11 bases between. The CDR3 runs 14 residues.

The chain combines TRBV24-1 with TRBJ2-3; unclear D gene. The CDR3 is made up of 13 amino acids. The V end was cut by 5 bases, the J end by 4 bases, with 9 bases between. Germline CDR1 KGHDR, CDR2 SFDVKD. DNA of the CDR3: TGTGCCACCAGTGGCAAGTCTCCAGATACGCAGTATTTT. This codes for CATSGKSPDTQYF.

This clonotype was counted a few times. The J gene is TRBJ1-6, the V gene TRBV10-1, with D possibly TRBD1 on 5 matching bases. V dropped 8 bases and J dropped 12 bases, with 26 bases sitting between them. The CDR3 runs to 16 residues. The germline V gene has CDR1 WNHNN and CDR2 SYGVQD (reference sequence). CDR3 sequence: CASGPMGQHIRLPLHF. CDR3 bases: TGCGCCAGCGGTCCGATGGGGCAGCATATCAGGTTACCCCTCCACTTT.

This sequence joins TRBV15 and TRBJ2-5; TRBD1 is a possible D gene (5 bases). V was clipped by 0 bases and J by 2 bases, with 10 bases between them. Germline V gene sequence: CDR1 LNHNV, CDR2 YYDKDF (reference sequence). There are 15 residues in the CDR3. This chain's CDR3 is CATSRDMGPQETQYF. CDR3 bases: TGTGCCACCAGCAGAGATATGGGGCCACAAGAGACCCAGTACTTC.

V and J are TRBV29-1 and TRBJ1-1; TRBD1 agrees at 7 bases. Germline lookup yields CDR1 SQVTM and CDR2 ANQGSEA. With V trimmed by 4 bases and J by 8 bases, 7 bases remained unmatched. This CDR3 region has 12 residues. CDR3 sequence: CSVATGQREAFF. Here the CDR3 DNA reads TGCAGCGTTGCGACGGGACAGCGAGAAGCTTTCTTT.

The rearrangement joins TRBV29-1 to TRBJ1-1, with unresolved D. The germline V and J ends were trimmed by 7 bases and 1 base, with 4 bases remaining between them. The CDR3 sequence is 10 residues long. In germline, CDR1 is SQVTM, CDR2 ANQGSEA. The CDR3 is CSGKNTEAFF. The CDR3 DNA reads as TGCAGCGGAAAGAACACTGAAGCTTTCTTT.

V is TRBV20-1 and J is TRBJ2-7; 8 bases align to TRBD1. The V gene end was trimmed by 0 bases and the J gene end by 4 bases; junction bases not matched to a gene: 8. This CDR3 has 15 amino acids. Germline V gene sequence: CDR1 DFQATT, CDR2 SNEGSKA (reference sequence). This chain's CDR3 is CSARDSRTGWYEQYF. For the CDR3, the DNA is TGCAGTGCTAGAGATAGCCGGACAGGGTGGTACGAGCAGTACTTC.

The V call is TRBV7-9, the J call TRBJ2-7; D call uncertain. The CDR3 spans 12 residues. Germline V gene sequence: CDR1 SEHNR, CDR2 FQNEAQ (reference sequence). V was pared by 2 bases and J by 5 bases, with 7 bases between. The CDR3 loop reads CASSLRAHEQYF. The CDR3 DNA reads as TGTGCCAGCAGCTTAAGGGCCCACGAGCAGTACTTC.

This clonotype was observed many times. The gene calls are TRBV3-1 and TRBJ2-3; D possibly corresponds to TRBD2 (7 bases). Germline V gene sequence: CDR1 LGHDT, CDR2 YNNKEL (reference sequence). V lost 4 bases and J lost 4, with 15 bases in between. The CDR3 runs 15 residues. The CDR3 DNA follows: TGTGCCAGCAGCCGAGCGTGGGGGGGCGCAGATACGCAGTATTTT. Its translation is CASSRAWGGADTQYF.

This clonotype came up many times. This sequence joins TRBV5-1 and TRBJ2-7, with 7 bases that match TRBD1. V was pared by 0 bases and J by 3 bases, with 3 bases of the junction left unmatched. The CDR3 has 14 amino acids. Germline V lookup: CDR1 SGHRS, CDR2 YFSETQ. CDR3 nucleotides: TGCGCCAGCAGCTTGGAACCAGGGGGCTACGAGCAGTACTTC. As protein: CASSLEPGGYEQYF.

The V gene is TRBV15, the J gene TRBJ2-5; no reliable D call. V lost 0 bases, J lost 5 bases, and 10 bases lay in between. This CDR3 contains 14 residues. The germline CDR1 and CDR2 sequences are LNHNV and YYDKDF (reference sequence). CDR3 nucleotides: TGTGCCACCAGCAGAGATCTAGGTCAGGAGACCCAGTACTTC. It codes for CATSRDLGQETQYF.

For this clonotype: Since a much larger clone is just one base distant, this may be a read error. V usage is TRBV4-2 and J usage is TRBJ2-1, with a weak D call TRBD1 (6 bases). CDR3 length: 14 amino acids. Germline assignment: CDR1 LGHNA and CDR2 YNFKEQ. The CDR3 region has the DNA TGTGCCAGCAGCCAAGGGGACGGGGACAATGGGCAGTTCTTC. It yields the protein CASSQGDGDNGQFF.

To note about this clonotype: It may be a read error: a sequence one base away is much more abundant. No conserved phenylalanine or tryptophan is present at the end of the CDR3, so a read error is the likely explanation. CDR3 bases: TGTGCCACCAGCCGAGGGGGGACAGGGGTCTATGGCTACACCCTC. Encoded protein: CATSRGGTGVYGYTL. This chain links TRBV15 with TRBJ1-2; 10 bases map to TRBD1. CDR1 and CDR2 from the germline V gene are LNHNV and YYDKDF (reference sequence). The junction had 7 bases not matched to a gene; V was cut back by 5 bases and J by 4 bases. The CDR3 totals 15 residues.

This clonotype was found a few times. The chain carries TRBV4-1 and TRBJ2-2, with TRBD2 matching over 13 bases. Trimming took 0 bases from V and 7 from J; bases not matched to a gene: 11. CDR3 length: 19 amino acids. CDR1 and CDR2 (germline): MGHRA, YSYEKL. The CDR3 bases are TGCGCCAGCAGCCAAGATGAACTAGCGGGGGGGCTCCTGATCGGGGAGCTGTTTTTT. Its translation is CASSQDELAGGLLIGELFF.

This clonotype has just one count. One end of the junction does not line up with germline, which may come from a read error. The chain has TRBV15 and TRBJ2-6, with D tentatively TRBD1 (5 bases). The CDR3 extends over 17 amino acids. Germline CDR1 and CDR2: LNHNV and YYDKDF (reference sequence). For the CDR3, the DNA is TGTGCCACCAGCCGAGACAGTTTAAACTCTGGGGCCAACGTCCTGACTTTC. It is translated as CATSRDSLNSGANVLTF.